The 20 T cell receptor beta chains listed next were all sequenced from one sample in a study of Ad26.COV2.S vaccination and SARS-CoV-2 variants. Sample treatment: about 20 received Ad26.COV2.S at low or high dose, single or two shots; roughly 5 received placebo; per-sample allocation not given. Sampling was performed 63 days after the first vaccine or placebo injection. Only in-frame clones appear in the TCRdb table, and some are missing; sequencing was by immunoSEQ multiplex PCR. The sample shows around 250,000 clones, about 90% of them seen only once. The material sequenced was peripheral blood, taken in a trial of Ad26.COV2.S vaccine versus placebo. The receptors originated from a person between 18 and 65 years old who received the Ad26.COV2.S COVID-19 vaccine or a placebo.

This clone has a handful of counts. The gene calls are TRBV7-9 and TRBJ1-2; tentatively, D is TRBD1 (5 bases). Germline loops: CDR1 SEHNR, CDR2 FQNEAQ (reference sequence). CDR3 length equals 11 residues. V was pared by 2 bases and J by 10 bases, with 8 bases between. The CDR3 DNA sequence: TGTGCCAGCAGCTTAACAGGAGTCTACACCTTC. It specifies CASSLTGVYTF.

This chain joins TRBV5-6 and TRBJ2-5; 7 bases are a match to TRBD1. Trimming at V came to 3 bases and at J to 3 bases, leaving 5 bases not matched to a gene. CDR1 and CDR2 from the germline V gene are SGHDT and YYEEEE. The CDR3 runs 14 residues. The CDR3 region has the DNA TGTGCCAGCAGCTCCCGGGACAGAGAAGAGACCCAGTACTTC. The encoded protein is CASSSRDREETQYF.

The rearrangement joins TRBV14 to TRBJ2-5; TRBD1 might be the D (5 bases). This CDR3 has 20 amino acids. Trimming removed 1 base at V and 1 base at J, with 25 bases between. Germline V lookup: CDR1 SGHDN, CDR2 FVKESK. The DNA for the CDR3 is TGTGCCAGCAGCCAAGGAAGGTGGCAGGGATTAATGCCCGCCCAAGAGACCCAGTACTTC. Its protein is CASSQGRWQGLMPAQETQYF.

This rearrangement joins TRBV6-2 or TRBV6-3 to TRBJ1-5; tentative D call: TRBD1 (6 bases). The CDR3 is made up of 16 amino acids. Trimming stripped 0 bases from V and 2 bases from J, with 11 bases between. In germline, CDR1 is MNHEY, CDR2 SVGEGT. Written as DNA, the CDR3 is TGTGCCAGCAGTTACTCGACAGGACGGGGCAATCAGCCCCAGCATTTT. This sequence encodes CASSYSTGRGNQPQHF.

This chain links TRBV18 with TRBJ2-7, with D unclear. This CDR3 region has 14 residues. V shed 1 base and J shed 6 bases, with 13 bases lying between them. Germline assignment: CDR1 KGHSH and CDR2 LQKENI. CDR3 region: CASSPRTDLTEQYF. In DNA, the CDR3 is TGTGCCAGCTCACCACGGACGGATTTGACCGAGCAGTACTTC.

The genes are TRBV7-8 and TRBJ2-3; TRBD2 agrees at 7 bases. The germline V gene encodes CDR1 SGHVS and CDR2 FQNEAQ. The CDR3 extends over 18 amino acids. The J segment lost 2 bases and the V segment lost 1 base, leaving 12 bases of the junction unmatched. CDR3 in amino acids: CASSLDRATGGTTDTQYF. CDR3 coding DNA: TGTGCCAGCAGCTTAGATAGGGCTACGGGGGGAACCACAGATACGCAGTATTTT.

The chain links TRBV5-5 to TRBJ2-7; D unresolved. With 0 bases removed from V and 7 bases from J, the gap between germline ends came to 17 bases. Per the germline V gene, CDR1 is SGHKS and CDR2 is YYEKEE (reference sequence). The CDR3 extends over 15 amino acids. The CDR3 loop reads CASSLVGPTLGEQYF. CDR3 in DNA: TGTGCCAGCAGCTTGGTGGGCCCTACCCTGGGGGAGCAGTACTTC.

V gene TRBV10-2 combines with J gene TRBJ2-7, with 10 bases matching TRBD2. The germline CDR1 and CDR2 sequences are WSHSY and SAAADI. The CDR3 sequence is 14 residues long. The ends lost 5 bases at V and 4 bases at J; junction bases unmatched: 5. Here the CDR3 reads CASSQAGGNYEQYF. The CDR3, as DNA: TGCGCCAGCAGTCAAGCGGGAGGGAATTACGAGCAGTACTTC.

This chain connects TRBV7-9 to TRBJ2-7, with D hard to call. This CDR3 has 15 residues. Trimming took off 5 bases at V and 0 bases at J, with 14 bases between the two ends. Germline values: CDR1 SEHNR, CDR2 FQNEAQ (reference sequence). The CDR3 coding sequence is TGTGCCAGCAGCCACGGTCGGATGTCCTCCTACGAGCAGTACTTC. It translates to CASSHGRMSSYEQYF.

This CDR3 is CSVVSHLGETQYF. For the CDR3, the DNA is TGCAGCGTTGTGAGTCACCTGGGAGAGACCCAGTACTTC. This sequence joins TRBV29-1 and TRBJ2-5; no definite D call. Trimming left V 4 bases short and J 4 bases short, with 13 bases between. Germline assignment: CDR1 SQVTM and CDR2 ANQGSEA. CDR3 length: 13 amino acids. Full variable domain (outside the CDR3, taken from reference TRBV29-1 and TRBJ2-5): SAVISQKPSRDICQRGTSLTIQCQVDSQVTMMFWYRQQPGQSLTLIATANQGSEATYESGFVIDKFPISRPNLTFSTLTVSNMSPEDSSIYLCSVVSHLGETQYFGPGTRLLVL.

The rearrangement links TRBV7-2 to TRBJ2-1, with D possibly matching TRBD1 (6 bases). The V end was cut by 5 bases, the J end by 6 bases, with 23 bases between. The CDR3 has 17 residues. The germline CDR1 and CDR2 sequences are SGHTA and FQGNSA. Written as DNA, the CDR3 is TGTGCCAGCAGCGCAGGGGCAAGGACCCGGGTTCGCAATGAGCAGTTCTTC. Protein: CASSAGARTRVRNEQFF.

V and J are TRBV27 and TRBJ1-2; the D is unclear. This CDR3 comprises 13 residues. CDR1 is MNHEY and CDR2 is SMNVEV in the germline V gene (reference sequence). Trimming took 0 bases from V and 4 from J, leaving 6 bases between them. The CDR3: CASSLSQGYGYTF. CDR3 nucleotide sequence: TGTGCCAGCAGTTTATCCCAAGGCTATGGCTACACCTTC.

This sequence joins TRBV15 and TRBJ2-5; D may correspond to TRBD1 or TRBD2 (5 bases each). The V and J ends lost 0 bases and 0 bases respectively, with 11 bases between them. The CDR3 loop spans 16 amino acids. CDR1 is LNHNV, CDR2 YYDKDF, per germline (reference sequence). CDR3 nucleotide sequence: TGTGCCACCAGCAGAGATCGTGGGGGTTACCAAGAGACCCAGTACTTC. This gives the protein CATSRDRGGYQETQYF.

The rearrangement joins TRBV11-2 to TRBJ2-1; D possibly corresponds to TRBD2 (5 bases). Per germline, CDR1 SGHAT and CDR2 FQNNGV. The CDR3 length is 14 residues. With 1 base removed from V and 4 bases from J, the gap between germline ends came to 8 bases. The CDR3 DNA reads as TGTGCCAGCAGCTTAGTTCGGGATTACAATGAGCAGTTCTTC. This gives the protein CASSLVRDYNEQFF. The variable domain in full, completed from reference TRBV11-2 and TRBJ2-1, reads EAGVAQSPRYKIIEKRQSVAFWCNPISGHATLYWYQQILGQGPKLLIQFQNNGVVDDSQLPKDRFSAERLKGVDSTLKIQPAKLEDSAVYLCASSLVRDYNEQFFGPGTRLTVL.

The chain recombines TRBV7-2 with TRBJ2-3, with 11 bases lining up with TRBD2. The trim removed 0 bases at V and 10 bases at J, leaving 6 bases unmatched. Looked up from germline, CDR1 is SGHTA and CDR2 is FQGNSA. The CDR3 covers 15 residues. For the CDR3, the DNA is TGTGCCAGCAGCTTAGCTAGCGGGGGGGCCGATGCGCAGTATTTT. Its protein is CASSLASGGADAQYF.

The J gene is TRBJ1-1, the V gene TRBV7-9; possibly TRBD1 for D (5 bases). Trimming cost V 0 bases and J 1 base, with 9 bases left between them. There are 15 residues in the CDR3. Germline assignment: CDR1 SEHNR and CDR2 FQNEAQ (reference sequence). The CDR3 loop is CASSLASGKNTEAFF. CDR3 nucleotides: TGTGCCAGCAGCTTAGCGTCAGGGAAGAACACTGAAGCTTTCTTT.

This sequence joins TRBV5-1 and TRBJ1-3; a weak D match, TRBD1 (6 bases). CDR3 size: 16 residues. V shed 1 base and J shed 1 base, with 12 bases lying between them. The germline gives CDR1 SGHRS, CDR2 YFSETQ. CDR3 amino acids: CASSLYQGLSGNTIYF. The DNA of the CDR3 is TGCGCCAGCAGCTTGTACCAGGGGTTATCTGGAAACACCATATATTTT.

This clone has only one observation. The CDR3 DNA reads as TGTGCCAGCAGTTTAGGGGGGAAAAATACGCAGTATTTT. Its translation is CASSLGGKNTQYF. The rearrangement links TRBV27 to TRBJ2-3; D is possibly TRBD2 (6 bases). CDR1 MNHEY and CDR2 SMNVEV come from the germline V gene (reference sequence). Trimming cost V 2 bases and J 7 bases, with 10 bases left between them. The CDR3 consists of 13 residues.

The V call is TRBV5-1, the J call TRBJ2-7; TRBD2 might be the D (7 bases). The V gene lost 4 bases and the J gene lost 3 bases, with 14 bases spanning the gap. Germline CDR1 reads SGHRS; CDR2 reads YFSETQ. CDR3 length equals 14 residues. The CDR3 spells CASSLRGGFYEQYF. CDR3 in DNA: TGCGCCAGCAGCCTGAGGGGGGGCTTCTACGAGCAGTACTTC.

The V and J genes are TRBV5-6 and TRBJ2-5; 8 bases are a match to TRBD2. The trim removed 6 bases at V and 4 bases at J, leaving 5 bases unmatched. The CDR3 loop spans 13 amino acids. Germline V gives CDR1 SGHDT, CDR2 YYEEEE. Here the CDR3 DNA reads TGTGCCAGCACCCCGGGAGGGGCAGAGACCCAGTACTTC. It encodes CASTPGGAETQYF.